This T cell receptor beta chain appears in the sequencing data of a study of shared T cell receptors in the human thymus. This CDR3 comprises 14 residues. V gave up 1 base and J gave up 1 base, with 8 bases separating them. Germline assignment: CDR1 SGHKS and CDR2 YYEKEE (reference sequence). TCRdb keeps only in-frame clones here, not all; method: immunoSEQ multiplex PCR. The sample comprises roughly 560,000 clones, approximately 80% of which are singletons, and more than 0.01% rests with the top ten. These data were likewise used in another study, on human thymus T cells. From that second work: Thymus tissue for the work was resected from patients undergoing corrective heart surgery. Among thymic and blood repertoires, usage of V and J genes appeared biased.

The sequence derives from a boy under three years old with a congenital heart defect. Sample: thymocytes. V is TRBV5-5 and J is TRBJ2-5, with D hard to call. As DNA, the CDR3 is TGTGCCAGCAGCTTGTCCCAGGCCCAAGAGACCCAGTACTTC. Its protein product is CASSLSQAQETQYF. The full variable domain, completed using reference TRBV5-5 and TRBJ2-5, is DAGVTQSPTHLIKTRGQQVTLRCSPISGHKSVSWYQQVLGQGPQFIFQYYEKEERGRGNFPDRFSARQFPNYSSELNVNALLLGDSALYLCASSLSQAQETQYFGPGTRLLVL.